The 4 T cell receptor beta chains listed next were all sequenced from one sample in a study of graft-versus-host responses after intestinal transplantation. Time point described: postoperative day 105 after intestinal transplantation (dayNNNN = postoperative day). Processed graft tissue released its intraepithelial and lamina propria lymphocytes. The assay was immunoSEQ multiplex PCR, and TCRdb's table has in-frame clones only and misses some. The repertoire holds 4,100 or so clones, about 80% seen once, with more than 7% in the top ten. Specimen: ileum tissue, collected 105 days after intestinal transplantation. These receptors were collected from a human patient who received an intestinal transplant, so some T cells may come from the graft donor.

J is TRBJ2-6 and V is TRBV10-3; D could derive from TRBD1 or TRBD2 (6 bases each). The CDR3 extends over 17 amino acids. Germline V gene sequence: CDR1 ENHRY, CDR2 SYGVKD. The germline V and J ends were trimmed by 0 bases and 3 bases, with 12 bases remaining between them. CDR3 coding DNA: TGTGCCATCAGTGAGTCTTGGGGGGCAGATGGGGCCAACGTCCTGACTTTC. Residues: CAISESWGADGANVLTF.

The J gene is TRBJ2-1, the V gene TRBV9; D may be TRBD2 (5 bases). CDR1 is SGDLS and CDR2 is YYNGEE in the germline V gene. Trimming shortened V by 5 bases and J by 0 bases, and 12 bases separated the two germline ends. The length of the CDR3 is 15 residues. The DNA for the CDR3 is TGTGCCAGCAGTGAGCGGTCAGTCTCCTACAATGAGCAGTTCTTC. This translates into CASSERSVSYNEQFF.

The chain couples TRBV11-2 to TRBJ2-5; TRBD1 aligns across 9 bases. Germline-derived CDR1 and CDR2 are SGHAT and FQNNGV. J was trimmed by 1 base and V by 4 bases; bases with no gene match: 7. The CDR3 runs 16 residues. CDR3 sequence reads: CASSSGTGIFQETQYF. CDR3 DNA: TGTGCCAGCAGCTCGGGGACAGGGATCTTCCAAGAGACCCAGTACTTC.

This rearrangement joins TRBV30 to TRBJ1-1; the D gene is possibly TRBD1 (5 bases). The CDR3 covers 17 residues. The V end lost 4 bases, the J end lost 0 bases, and 21 bases lay between the germline ends. The germline V gene encodes CDR1 GTSNPN and CDR2 SVGIG (reference sequence). The CDR3, as DNA: TGTGCCTGGACCTCTCGGGGCAAGGCCTACATGAACACTGAAGCTTTCTTT. It encodes CAWTSRGKAYMNTEAFF.